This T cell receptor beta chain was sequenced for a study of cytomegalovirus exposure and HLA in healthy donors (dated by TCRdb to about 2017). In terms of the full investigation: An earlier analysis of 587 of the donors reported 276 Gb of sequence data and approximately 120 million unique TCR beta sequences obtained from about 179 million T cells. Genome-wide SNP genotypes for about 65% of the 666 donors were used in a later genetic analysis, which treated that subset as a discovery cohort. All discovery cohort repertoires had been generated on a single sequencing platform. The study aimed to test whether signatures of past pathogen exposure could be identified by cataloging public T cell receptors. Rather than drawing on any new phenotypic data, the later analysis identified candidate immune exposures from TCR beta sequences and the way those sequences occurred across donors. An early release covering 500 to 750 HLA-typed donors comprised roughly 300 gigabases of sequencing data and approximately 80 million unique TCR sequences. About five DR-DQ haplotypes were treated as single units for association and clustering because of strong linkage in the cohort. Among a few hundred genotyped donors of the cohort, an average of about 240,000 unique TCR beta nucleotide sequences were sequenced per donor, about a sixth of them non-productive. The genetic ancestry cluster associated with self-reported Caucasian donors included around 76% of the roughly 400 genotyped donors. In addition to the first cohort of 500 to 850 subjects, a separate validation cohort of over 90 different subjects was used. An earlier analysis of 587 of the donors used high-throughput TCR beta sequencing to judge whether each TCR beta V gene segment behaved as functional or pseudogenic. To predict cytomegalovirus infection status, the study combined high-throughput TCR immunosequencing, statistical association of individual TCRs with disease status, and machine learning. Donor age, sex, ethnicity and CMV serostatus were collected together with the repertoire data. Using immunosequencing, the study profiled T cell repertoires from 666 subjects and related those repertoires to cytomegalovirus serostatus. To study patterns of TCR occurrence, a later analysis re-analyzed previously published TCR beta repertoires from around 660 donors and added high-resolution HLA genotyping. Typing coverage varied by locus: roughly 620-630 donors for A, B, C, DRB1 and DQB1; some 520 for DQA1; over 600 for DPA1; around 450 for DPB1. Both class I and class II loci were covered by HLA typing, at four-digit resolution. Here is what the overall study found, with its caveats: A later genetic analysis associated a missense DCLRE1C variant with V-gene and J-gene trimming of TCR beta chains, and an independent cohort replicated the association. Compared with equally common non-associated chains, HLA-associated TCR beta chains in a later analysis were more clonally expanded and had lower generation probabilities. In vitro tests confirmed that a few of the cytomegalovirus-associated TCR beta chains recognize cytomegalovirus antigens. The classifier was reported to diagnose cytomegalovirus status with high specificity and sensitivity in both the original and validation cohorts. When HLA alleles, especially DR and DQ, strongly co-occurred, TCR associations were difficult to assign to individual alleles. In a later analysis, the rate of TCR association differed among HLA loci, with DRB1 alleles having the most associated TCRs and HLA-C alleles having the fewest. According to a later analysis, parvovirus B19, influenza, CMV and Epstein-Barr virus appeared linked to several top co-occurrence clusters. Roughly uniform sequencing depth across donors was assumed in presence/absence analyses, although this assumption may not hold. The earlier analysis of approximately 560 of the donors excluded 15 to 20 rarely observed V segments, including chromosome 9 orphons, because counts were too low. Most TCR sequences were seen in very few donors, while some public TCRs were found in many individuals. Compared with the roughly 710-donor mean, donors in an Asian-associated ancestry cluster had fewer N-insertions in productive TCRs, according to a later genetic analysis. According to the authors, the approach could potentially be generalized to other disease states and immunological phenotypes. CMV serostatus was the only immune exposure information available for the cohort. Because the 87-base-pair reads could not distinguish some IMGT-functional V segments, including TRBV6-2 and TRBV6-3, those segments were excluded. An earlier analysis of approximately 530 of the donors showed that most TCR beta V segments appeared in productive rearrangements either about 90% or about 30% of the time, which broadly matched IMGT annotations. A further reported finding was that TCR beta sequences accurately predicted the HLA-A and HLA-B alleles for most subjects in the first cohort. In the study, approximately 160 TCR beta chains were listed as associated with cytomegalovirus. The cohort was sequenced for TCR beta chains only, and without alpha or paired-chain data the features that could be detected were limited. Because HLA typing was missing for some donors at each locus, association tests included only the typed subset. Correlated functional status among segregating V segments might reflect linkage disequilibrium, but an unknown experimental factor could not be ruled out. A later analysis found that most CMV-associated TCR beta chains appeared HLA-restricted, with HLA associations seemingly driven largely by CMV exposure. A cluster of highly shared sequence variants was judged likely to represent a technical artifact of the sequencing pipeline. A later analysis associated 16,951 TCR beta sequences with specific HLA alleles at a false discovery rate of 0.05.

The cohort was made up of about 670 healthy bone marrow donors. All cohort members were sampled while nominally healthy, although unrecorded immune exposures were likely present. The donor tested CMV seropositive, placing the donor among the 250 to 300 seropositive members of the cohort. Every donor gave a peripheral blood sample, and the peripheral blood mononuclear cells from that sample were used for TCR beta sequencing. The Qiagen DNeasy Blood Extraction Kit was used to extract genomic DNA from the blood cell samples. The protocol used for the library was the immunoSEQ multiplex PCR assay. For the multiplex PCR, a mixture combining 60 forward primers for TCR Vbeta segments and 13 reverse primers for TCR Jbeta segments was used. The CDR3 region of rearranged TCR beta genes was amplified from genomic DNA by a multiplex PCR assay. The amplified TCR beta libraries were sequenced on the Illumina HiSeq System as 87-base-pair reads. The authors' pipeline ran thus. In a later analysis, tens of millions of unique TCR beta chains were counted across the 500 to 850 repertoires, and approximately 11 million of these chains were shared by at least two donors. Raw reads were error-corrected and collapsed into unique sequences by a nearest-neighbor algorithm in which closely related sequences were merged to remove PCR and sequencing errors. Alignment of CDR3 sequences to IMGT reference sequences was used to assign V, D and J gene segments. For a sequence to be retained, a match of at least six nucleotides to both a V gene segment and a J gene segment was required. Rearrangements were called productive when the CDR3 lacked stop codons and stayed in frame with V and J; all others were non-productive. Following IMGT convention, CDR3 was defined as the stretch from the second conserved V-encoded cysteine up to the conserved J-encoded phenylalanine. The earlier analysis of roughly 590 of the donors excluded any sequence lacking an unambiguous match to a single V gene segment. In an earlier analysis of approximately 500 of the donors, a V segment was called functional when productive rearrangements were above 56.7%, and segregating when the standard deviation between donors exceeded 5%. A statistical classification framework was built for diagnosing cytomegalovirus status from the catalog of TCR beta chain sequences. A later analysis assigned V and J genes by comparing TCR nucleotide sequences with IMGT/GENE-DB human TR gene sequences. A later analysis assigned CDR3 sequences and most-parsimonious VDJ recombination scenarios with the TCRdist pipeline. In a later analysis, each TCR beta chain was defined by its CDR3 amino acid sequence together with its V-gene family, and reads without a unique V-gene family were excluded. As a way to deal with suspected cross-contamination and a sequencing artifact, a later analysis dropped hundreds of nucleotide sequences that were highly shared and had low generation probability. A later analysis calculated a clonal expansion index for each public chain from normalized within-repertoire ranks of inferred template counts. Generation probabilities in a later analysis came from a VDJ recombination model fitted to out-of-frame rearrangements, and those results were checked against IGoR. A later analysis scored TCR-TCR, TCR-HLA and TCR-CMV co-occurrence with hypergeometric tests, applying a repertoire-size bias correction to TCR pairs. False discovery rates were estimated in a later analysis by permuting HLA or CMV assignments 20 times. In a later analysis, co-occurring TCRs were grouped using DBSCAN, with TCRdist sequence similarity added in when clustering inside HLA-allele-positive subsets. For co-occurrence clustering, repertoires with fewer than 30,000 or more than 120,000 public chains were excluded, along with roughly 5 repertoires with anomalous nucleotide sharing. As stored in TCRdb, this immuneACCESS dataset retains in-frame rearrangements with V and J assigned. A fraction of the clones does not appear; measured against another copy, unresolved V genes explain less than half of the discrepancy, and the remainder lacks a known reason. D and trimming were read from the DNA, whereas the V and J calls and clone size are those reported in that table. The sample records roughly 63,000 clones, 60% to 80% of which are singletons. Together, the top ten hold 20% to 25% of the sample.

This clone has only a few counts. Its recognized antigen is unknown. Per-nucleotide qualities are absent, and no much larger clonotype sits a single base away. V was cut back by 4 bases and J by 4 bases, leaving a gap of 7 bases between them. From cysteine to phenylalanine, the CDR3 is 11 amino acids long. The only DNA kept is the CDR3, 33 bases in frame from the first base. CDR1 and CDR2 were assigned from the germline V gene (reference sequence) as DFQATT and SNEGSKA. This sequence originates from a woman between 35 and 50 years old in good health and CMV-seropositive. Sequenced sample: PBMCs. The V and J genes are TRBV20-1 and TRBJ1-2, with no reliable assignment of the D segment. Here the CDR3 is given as CSATASYGYTF. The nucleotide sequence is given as TGCAGTGCTACTGCGTCCTATGGCTACACCTTC.